The 22 T cell receptor beta chains listed next were all sequenced from one sample in a study of blood T cell repertoires in COVID-19. Profiled with immunoSEQ multiplex PCR; TCRdb holds only in-frame clones, not every one. Seen here are about 330,000 clones, about nine tenths observed once, and the top ten hold over 9.5%. Specimen: PBMCs or T cells enriched from blood (not recorded which). Receptor source: a woman aged 18-29 years who had recovered from COVID-19.

V usage is TRBV5-4 and J usage is TRBJ1-2; D unclear. Trimming took 5 bases from V and 8 from J, leaving 16 bases between them. CDR3 length: 13 residues. The germline CDR1 and CDR2 sequences are SGHNT and YYREEE (reference sequence). The CDR3 sequence is CASRPSGLLGYTF. CDR3 nucleotides: TGTGCCAGCAGACCATCAGGATTATTGGGCTACACCTTC.

A single count supports this clone. The chain couples TRBV3-1 (or the pseudogene TRBV3-2) to TRBJ2-1; 7 bases fit TRBD2. V shed 4 bases, J shed 3 bases, and the junction held 9 bases outside the gene matches. The CDR3 is made up of 16 amino acids. The germline V gene encodes CDR1 LGHDT and CDR2 YNNKEL (reference sequence). The CDR3 DNA reads as TGTGCCAGCAGCCTGTTAGGACTAGATTACTACAATGAGCAGTTCTTC. Translated: CASSLLGLDYYNEQFF.

CDR3 bases: TGTGCCTGTGATAAAGGGGTATTGAACACTGAAGCTTTCTTT. It is translated as CACDKGVLNTEAFF. The V and J genes are TRBV30 and TRBJ1-1; D is perhaps TRBD1 (5 bases). Between the trimmed V and J ends, which lost 6 bases and 0 bases, there was a span of 14 bases. CDR1 is GTSNPN, CDR2 SVGIG, per germline (reference sequence). CDR3 length: 14 amino acids.

The V gene is TRBV3-1 (or the pseudogene TRBV3-2), the J gene TRBJ1-4; unclear D gene. Deletions cut 5 bases from V and 8 bases from J, with 12 bases between. This CDR3 is 13 amino acids long. Germline V gives CDR1 LGHDT, CDR2 YNNKEL (reference sequence). In nucleotides, the CDR3 is TGTGCCAGCAGCTCGACTTCTGAGGAAAAACTGTTTTTT. This codes for CASSSTSEEKLFF.

The chain employs TRBV2 and TRBJ1-1; tentative D call: TRBD1 (6 bases). CDR1 SNHLY and CDR2 FYNNEI come from the germline V gene. Between the trimmed V and J ends, which lost 6 bases and 4 bases, there was a span of 12 bases. This CDR3 spans 13 amino acids. CDR3 loop: CASRIGTTTEAFF. The CDR3 DNA follows: TGTGCCAGCAGGATCGGGACAACCACTGAAGCTTTCTTT.

The chain recombines TRBV19 with TRBJ1-5; TRBD1 matches 10 bases. V shed 5 bases, J shed 5 bases, and the junction held 6 bases outside the gene matches. CDR3 length: 15 residues. CDR1 and CDR2 from the germline V gene are LNHDA and SQIVND (reference sequence). The CDR3 protein is CASSEAGTGDQPQHF. The CDR3, as DNA: TGTGCCAGTAGTGAGGCCGGGACAGGGGATCAGCCCCAGCATTTT.

The V call is TRBV5-1, the J call TRBJ2-1; 7 nucleotides match TRBD2. CDR3 length: 15 amino acids. Losses at the gene ends were 4 bases for V and 6 bases for J; bases not matched to a gene: 10. Germline V CDR1 and CDR2: SGHRS, YFSETQ. The CDR3 loop is CASSVGASGPNEQFF. The CDR3 DNA reads TGCGCCAGCAGCGTCGGGGCTAGCGGTCCCAATGAGCAGTTCTTC.

The chain employs TRBV10-3 and TRBJ1-2; 7 bases agree with TRBD1. The CDR3 sequence is 15 residues long. V lost 0 bases and J lost 4; bases outside the gene matches: 5. Germline V gives CDR1 ENHRY, CDR2 SYGVKD. DNA for the CDR3: TGTGCCATCAGTGAGTCGATAGGACAGGTCTATGGCTACACCTTC. This codes for CAISESIGQVYGYTF.

The chain uses TRBV9 and TRBJ1-2, with a possible D match to TRBD1 (5 bases). Germline assignment: CDR1 SGDLS and CDR2 YYNGEE. This CDR3 comprises 15 residues. V shed 4 bases and J shed 3 bases, with 16 bases lying between them. The CDR3 sequence is CASSLGHPKDYGYTF. The CDR3 nucleotides are TGTGCCAGCAGCCTCGGACACCCGAAAGACTATGGCTACACCTTC. The full variable domain, rest sourced from reference TRBV9 and TRBJ1-2, is DSGVTQTPKHLITATGQRVTLRCSPRSGDLSVYWYQQSLDQGLQFLIQYYNGEERAKGNILERFSAQQFPDLHSELNLSSLELGDSALYFCASSLGHPKDYGYTFGSGTRLTVV.

The rearrangement uses TRBV14 and TRBJ2-7, with 8 bases identical to TRBD1. V was clipped by 8 bases and J by 7 bases; unmatched bases: 7. CDR3 length equals 12 residues. CDR1 is SGHDN and CDR2 is FVKESK in the germline V gene. CDR3 sequence reads: CASRTGLREQYF. In nucleotides, the CDR3 is TGTGCCAGCCGGACAGGGTTGAGGGAGCAGTACTTC.

This clone was seen only a few times. This CDR3 is CASSENMNTEAFF. The CDR3 coding sequence is TGCGCCAGCAGTGAAAACATGAACACTGAAGCTTTCTTT. The chain combines TRBV10-1 with TRBJ1-1; D call uncertain. The length of the CDR3 is 13 residues. The germline gives CDR1 WNHNN, CDR2 SYGVQD (reference sequence). V was pared by 3 bases and J by 0 bases, with 5 bases between.

The genes are TRBV2 and TRBJ1-2, with 11 bases lining up with TRBD1. Trimming took 7 bases from V and 10 from J; bases not matched to a gene: 5. Germline V gene lookup returns CDR1 SNHLY and CDR2 FYNNEI. CDR3 size: 12 residues. The CDR3 DNA is TGTGCCAGCAAGGACAGGGGGCCTATCTACACCTTC. Residues: CASKDRGPIYTF.

The chain is built from TRBV19 and TRBJ1-2; D remains unclear. Germline-derived CDR1 and CDR2 are LNHDA and SQIVND (reference sequence). The CDR3 has 13 amino acids. With 6 bases removed from V and 7 bases from J, the gap between germline ends came to 15 bases. The CDR3 spells CASRSTAVGGYTF. The CDR3, as DNA: TGTGCCAGTAGATCGACTGCCGTGGGTGGCTACACCTTC.

This clone showed up just once. V gene TRBV18 combines with J gene TRBJ2-2, with TRBD1 as a possible D gene (6 bases). Trimming stripped 6 bases from V and 2 bases from J, with 25 bases between. The V gene's germline CDR1 is KGHSH and CDR2 LQKENI. The CDR3 extends over 19 amino acids. The CDR3 is CASSLHPLQGPFNTGELFF. For the CDR3, the DNA is TGTGCCAGCTCTCTACATCCTCTGCAGGGGCCCTTTAACACCGGGGAGCTGTTTTTT.

This sequence joins TRBV28 and TRBJ1-6; a weak D match, TRBD1 (5 bases). There are 17 residues in the CDR3. V was clipped by 6 bases and J by 4 bases, with 19 bases between them. CDR1 and CDR2 (germline): MDHEN, SYDVKM. The CDR3 protein is CASSPGEGTGYNSPLHF. CDR3 DNA sequence: TGTGCCAGCAGCCCCGGGGAGGGGACCGGTTATAATTCACCCCTCCACTTT.

This rearrangement joins TRBV18 to TRBJ2-3, with no clear D. Germline V gives CDR1 KGHSH, CDR2 LQKENI. V dropped 3 bases and J dropped 5 bases, with 15 bases sitting between them. This CDR3 spans 15 amino acids. In DNA, the CDR3 is TGTGCCAGCTCACCCCTACTCTGGCGGCTAGATACGCAGTATTTT. This sequence encodes CASSPLLWRLDTQYF.

The table lists this clone with a count of one. Other DNA variants within this sample encode the same CDR3. This rearrangement joins TRBV28 to TRBJ1-5; 10 bases line up with TRBD1. The CDR3 spans 15 residues. Unmatched junction bases numbered 3, after V lost 3 bases and J lost 4 bases. Germline values: CDR1 MDHEN, CDR2 SYDVKM. DNA of the CDR3: TGTGCCAGCAGTTTGGGGACAGGGGTTAATCAGCCCCAGCATTTT. The encoded protein is CASSLGTGVNQPQHF.

This chain links TRBV7-3 with TRBJ1-2, with D possibly TRBD1 on 5 matching bases. CDR1 is SGHTA, CDR2 FQGTGA, per germline. The CDR3 consists of 17 residues. Trimming shortened V by 5 bases and J by 8 bases, and 27 bases separated the two germline ends. The DNA of the CDR3 is TGTGCCAGCAGCCCGGAACCTGGTCTCGGGGGGAACGTCGGCTACACCTTC. As protein: CASSPEPGLGGNVGYTF.

This clone was detected only once. The chain couples TRBV6-5 to TRBJ1-6; unclear D gene. The CDR3 has 15 residues. Germline-derived CDR1 and CDR2 are MNHEY and SVGAGI. V was pared by 0 bases and J by 8 bases, with 11 bases between. The CDR3 DNA is TGTGCCAGCAGTTACTCGGGCACGTATTATTCACCCCTCCACTTT. Its translation: CASSYSGTYYSPLHF.

The CDR3 reads CASSSTSEDGQYF. CDR3 DNA: TGTGCCAGCAGCAGTACTAGCGAGGACGGGCAGTACTTC. The rearrangement links TRBV5-4 to TRBJ2-7; TRBD2 matches at 7 bases. The CDR3 spans 13 residues. V shed 4 bases, J shed 9 bases, and the junction held 10 bases outside the gene matches. Germline-derived CDR1 and CDR2 are SGHNT and YYREEE (reference sequence).

This chain joins TRBV2 and TRBJ2-2, with TRBD2 matching over 7 bases. Germline loops: CDR1 SNHLY, CDR2 FYNNEI. The V segment lost 4 bases and the J segment 4 bases; nucleotides outside the gene matches: 3. The CDR3 spans 14 residues. CDR3 in DNA: TGTGCCAGCAGTGCGGGAGGCGGCACCGGGGAGCTGTTTTTT. The encoded protein is CASSAGGGTGELFF.

This clone occurred once. The chain is built from TRBV28 and TRBJ1-2, with 7 bases identical to TRBD1. The CDR3 runs 17 residues. The J segment lost 3 bases and the V segment lost 4 bases, leaving 14 bases of the junction unmatched. CDR1 is MDHEN and CDR2 is SYDVKM in the germline V gene. The CDR3 region has the DNA TGTGCCAGCAGTTGGTTCGGAGGTGCAGGGGGAGACTATGGCTACACCTTC. Residues: CASSWFGGAGGDYGYTF.